This passage covers 3 T cell receptor beta chains from one sample sequenced in a study of T cells in pancreatic ductal adenocarcinoma. Selected pancreatic ductal adenocarcinoma patients had undergone surgery without neoadjuvant therapy. Produced via immunoSEQ multiplex PCR; TCRdb's table is partial and in-frame only. The repertoire consists of 16,000 or so clones, with around nine tenths occurring once and the leading ten covering 15% to 20%. Sequences were obtained from PBMCs. These receptors originate from a human donor with pancreatic ductal adenocarcinoma.

This clone has just a few counts. J is TRBJ1-1 and V is TRBV28; 7 bases align to TRBD1. The CDR3 totals 15 residues. The trim removed 2 bases at V and 1 base at J, leaving 4 bases unmatched. In germline, CDR1 is MDHEN, CDR2 SYDVKM. Here the CDR3 reads CASSLTPGGNTEAFF. CDR3 nucleotide sequence: TGTGCCAGCAGTTTAACTCCAGGGGGGAACACTGAAGCTTTCTTT.

The rearrangement uses TRBV12-5 and TRBJ2-3; D uncertain. Deletions cut 6 bases from V and 3 bases from J, with 4 bases between. The germline V gene has CDR1 LGHNT and CDR2 FRNRAP. There are 11 residues in the CDR3. This chain's CDR3 is CASGVTDTQYF. The CDR3 DNA follows: TGTGCTAGTGGGGTGACAGATACGCAGTATTTT. The complete variable domain, with remaining parts taken from reference TRBV12-5 and TRBJ2-3, reads DARVTQTPRHKVTEMGQEVTMRCQPILGHNTVFWYRQTMMQGLELLAYFRNRAPLDDSGMPKDRFSAEMPDATLATLKIQPSEPRDSAVYFCASGVTDTQYFGPGTRLTVL.

The chain joins TRBV19 to TRBJ2-7; D is ambiguous. Germline V gene lookup returns CDR1 LNHDA and CDR2 SQIVND (reference sequence). The CDR3 is 16 residues long. With 0 bases removed from V and 3 bases from J, the gap between germline ends came to 15 bases. The CDR3 nucleotides are TGTGCCAGTAGTATAGATCTGGCCCGGGTGGTCTACGAGCAGTACTTC. It is translated as CASSIDLARVVYEQYF.